This passage covers 22 T cell receptor beta chains from one sample sequenced in a study of breast tumors, draining lymph nodes, adjacent tissues. MiXCR, run by TCRdb on the multiplex PCR reads, gives a single entry per CDR3 protein. The sample carries about 130,000 distinct CDR3 sequences, about a fifth recorded once. Samples came from axillary lymph nodes draining the breast cancer. Sequenced sample: axillary lymph node tissue. The receptors were gathered from a female donor with breast cancer. Some clones in this sample may be carry-over from other donors' samples.

This clonotype was counted only a few times. The V gene is TRBV6-1, the J gene TRBJ2-2; a weak D match, TRBD2 (6 bases). The CDR3 runs 18 residues. The V end lost 7 bases, the J end lost 2 bases, and 23 bases lay between the germline ends. Germline CDR1 MNHNS, CDR2 SASEGT. The CDR3 nucleotides read TGTGCCAGCACCGCGGGACTCCGTCTTCCCTTCAACACCGGGGAGCTGTTTTTT. Its translation is CASTAGLRLPFNTGELFF.

This clonotype appeared many times. The J gene is TRBJ2-3, the V gene TRBV6-5; D ambiguous. The germline gives CDR1 MNHEY, CDR2 SVGAGI. V lost 6 bases, J lost 6 bases, and 13 bases lay in between. The length of the CDR3 is 13 residues. CDR3 in amino acids: CASSPAWWDTQYF. The CDR3 DNA reads TGTGCCAGCAGCCCCGCCTGGTGGGATACGCAGTATTTT.

This clonotype was observed a handful of times. The chain is built from TRBV18 and TRBJ2-3, with 9 nucleotides matching TRBD1. V was pared by 7 bases and J by 4 bases, with 12 bases of the junction left unmatched. The CDR3 has 16 residues. CDR1 and CDR2 from the germline V gene are KGHSH and LQKENI. The CDR3 DNA reads as TGTGCCAGCTACACTCCGGGACAGGGCTTGGCAGATACGCAGTATTTT. This sequence encodes CASYTPGQGLADTQYF.

The rearrangement uses TRBV27 and TRBJ2-4; D is ambiguous. Trimming removed 5 bases from V and 7 bases from J, with 21 bases in between. The CDR3 sequence is 16 residues long. Per germline, CDR1 MNHEY and CDR2 SMNVEV (reference sequence). The CDR3 protein is CASSPQGLQAGNIQYF. As DNA, the CDR3 is TGTGCCAGCAGTCCCCAAGGCCTGCAGGCTGGTAACATTCAGTACTTC.

At least ten counts were recorded for this clonotype. The chain uses TRBV30 and TRBJ1-6, with D unresolved. The germline V gene encodes CDR1 GTSNPN and CDR2 SVGIG (reference sequence). The CDR3 has 11 amino acids. The ends were cut back, 3 bases at V and 7 bases at J, with 4 bases in the middle. CDR3 region: CAWRDNSPLHF. The DNA of the CDR3 is TGTGCCTGGAGAGACAATTCACCCCTCCACTTT.

This clonotype was seen many times. This chain uses TRBV5-5 with TRBJ1-4, with D tentatively TRBD1 (6 bases). Germline loops: CDR1 SGHKS, CDR2 YYEKEE (reference sequence). The V end was cut by 1 base, the J end by 5 bases, with 15 bases between. The CDR3 contains 16 residues. CDR3 sequence (DNA): TGTGCCAGCAGCTTGTTGGGGGGTCAGGGGAATGAAAAACTGTTTTTT. Its translation is CASSLLGGQGNEKLFF. Full variable domain (rest looked up from reference TRBV5-5 and TRBJ1-4): DAGVTQSPTHLIKTRGQQVTLRCSPISGHKSVSWYQQVLGQGPQFIFQYYEKEERGRGNFPDRFSARQFPNYSSELNVNALLLGDSALYLCASSLLGGQGNEKLFFGSGTQLSVL.

In its sample, this clonotype was seen a few times. This chain uses TRBV18 with TRBJ2-5; a possible D gene is TRBD1 (6 bases). Germline V gene sequence: CDR1 KGHSH, CDR2 LQKENI. Deletions cut 2 bases from V and 2 bases from J, with 15 bases between. The CDR3 is made up of 16 amino acids. This CDR3 reads CASSPNRDPRQETQYF. The CDR3, as DNA: TGTGCCAGCTCACCAAACAGGGACCCCCGGCAAGAGACCCAGTACTTC.

The sample holds many counts of this clonotype. Germline is not matched at one junction end, which may reflect a read error. The rearrangement uses TRBV20-1 and TRBJ2-1, with TRBD2 identical over 8 bases. Germline assignment: CDR1 DFQATT and CDR2 SNEGSKA (reference sequence). The CDR3 is 14 residues long. In nucleotides, the CDR3 is TGCAGTGCAGCCCCCCCTAGCGGGTACAGTGAGCAGTTCTTC. As protein: CSAAPPSGYSEQFF.

This clonotype was observed a few times. The chain joins TRBV27 to TRBJ2-3, with 10 bases matching TRBD2. CDR1 MNHEY and CDR2 SMNVEV come from the germline V gene (reference sequence). This CDR3 contains 16 residues. With V trimmed by 3 bases and J by 1 base, 4 bases remained unmatched. CDR3 sequence: CASSFLTSGRTDTQYF. The CDR3 DNA follows: TGTGCCAGCAGTTTCCTGACTAGCGGGCGCACAGATACGCAGTATTTT.

This chain joins TRBV28 and TRBJ2-7, with TRBD2 matching 8 bases. Germline lookup yields CDR1 MDHEN and CDR2 SYDVKM. The CDR3 runs 14 residues. Trimming at V came to 3 bases and at J to 4 bases, leaving 5 bases not matched to a gene. CDR3 nucleotides: TGTGCCAGCAGTTTCGGGGGGGCGGTTTACGAGCAGTACTTC. Translation gives CASSFGGAVYEQYF.

This clonotype has ten or more counts. V gene TRBV2 combines with J gene TRBJ2-1; TRBD2 aligns across 12 bases. Per the germline V gene, CDR1 is SNHLY and CDR2 is FYNNEI. V was pared by 6 bases and J by 3 bases, with 6 bases of the junction left unmatched. The CDR3 runs to 16 residues. The CDR3 spells CASRKLAGGLYNEQFF. For the CDR3, the DNA is TGTGCCAGCAGAAAACTAGCGGGAGGTCTCTACAATGAGCAGTTCTTC.

This clonotype showed up many times. This sequence joins TRBV7-9 and TRBJ2-1; 7 bases agree with TRBD2. V lost 5 bases and J lost 7; bases outside the gene matches: 8. The CDR3 is 14 residues long. Per the germline V gene, CDR1 is SEHNR and CDR2 is FQNEAQ (reference sequence). The CDR3 loop reads CASSRSTSENEQFF. In nucleotides, the CDR3 is TGTGCCAGCAGCCGCTCCACTAGCGAGAATGAGCAGTTCTTC.

This clonotype was detected ten times or more. This chain uses TRBV2 with TRBJ2-1; D is ambiguous. CDR1 SNHLY and CDR2 FYNNEI come from the germline V gene. Deletions cut 4 bases from V and 0 bases from J, with 10 bases between. CDR3 length equals 15 residues. The CDR3 region is CASSGDFLSYNEQFF. In DNA, the CDR3 is TGTGCCAGCAGTGGTGACTTCCTCTCCTACAATGAGCAGTTCTTC.

This clonotype has a count of ten or more. This chain joins TRBV19 and TRBJ2-7, with 12 positions matching TRBD2. J was trimmed by 4 bases and V by 1 base; bases with no gene match: 2. This CDR3 is 15 amino acids long. The germline CDR1 and CDR2 sequences are LNHDA and SQIVND (reference sequence). CDR3 coding DNA: TGTGCCAGTAGTATAGGACTAGCGGGAGCATACGAGCAGTACTTC. Translated, it gives CASSIGLAGAYEQYF.

This clonotype was observed many times. The V call is TRBV12-3 or TRBV12-4, the J call TRBJ2-7; 9 bases match TRBD1. V shed 5 bases, J shed 1 base, and the junction held 12 bases outside the gene matches. The CDR3 has 17 amino acids. This CDR3 is CASSPAWGGTGSYEQYF. As DNA, the CDR3 is TGTGCCAGCAGTCCAGCCTGGGGGGGGACAGGGTCCTACGAGCAGTACTTC.

This clonotype was recorded at least ten times. The CDR3 region has the DNA TGTGCCAGTAGCGGGCAGGGGCCATTCGAGACCCAGTACTTC. Protein product: CASSGQGPFETQYF. This chain joins TRBV19 and TRBJ2-5; D might be TRBD1 (6 bases). The CDR3 extends over 14 amino acids. Trimming removed 6 bases at V and 5 bases at J, with 16 bases between. The germline gives CDR1 LNHDA, CDR2 SQIVND (reference sequence). The full variable domain, rest sourced from reference TRBV19 and TRBJ2-5, is DGGITQSPKYLFRKEGQNVTLSCEQNLNHDAMYWYRQDPGQGLRLIYYSQIVNDFQKGDIAEGYSVSREKKESFPLTVTSAQKNPTAFYLCASSGQGPFETQYFGPGTRLLVL.

This clonotype was seen at least ten times. The chain is built from TRBV6-6 and TRBJ2-1; D gene uncertain. Germline CDR1 is MNHNY and CDR2 is SVGAGI (reference sequence). Trimming took 4 bases from V and 0 from J, leaving 7 bases between them. This CDR3 region has 14 residues. The CDR3 DNA is TGTGCCAGCAGTTCCAGCCTCTCCTACAATGAGCAGTTCTTC. It translates to CASSSSLSYNEQFF.

Of note for this clonotype: One base away lies a much larger clone, so this may be a sequencing read error. The conserved phenylalanine or tryptophan normally closing the CDR3 is absent here, so this likely arose from a read error. The chain links TRBV6-1 to TRBJ2-6; the match to TRBD1 covers 7 bases. The CDR3 runs to 19 residues. In germline, CDR1 is MNHNS, CDR2 SASEGT. Losses at the gene ends were 5 bases for V and 0 bases for J; bases not matched to a gene: 13. The chain's CDR3 is CASSLVAGTAYSGANVLTL. The CDR3 DNA follows: TGTGCCAGCAGTCTAGTTGCCGGGACAGCCTACTCTGGGGCCAACGTCCTGACTCTC.

Comments on this clonotype: Because it lacks the conserved phenylalanine or tryptophan at the end, this CDR3 is likely a read error. Because the CDR3's place on the DNA is in doubt, the DNA is left out and the CDR3 is given as listed by TCRdb. The V call is TRBV3-2, the J call TRBJ2-1; the table's D call, TRBD2, has no DNA check behind it. TRBV3-2 is a pseudogene segment. Both ends counted, the CDR3 spans 16 residues. The CDR3 loop reads CASSQELAGTYNEQFS.

Ten or more counts support this clonotype. The V gene is TRBV5-1, the J gene TRBJ2-1; either TRBD1 or TRBD2 may fit D (5 bases each). V lost 0 bases and J 0 bases, leaving 10 bases between the germline ends. Germline-derived CDR1 and CDR2 are SGHRS and YFSETQ. This CDR3 spans 16 amino acids. The CDR3 is CASSLVAGSSYNEQFF. The CDR3 DNA follows: TGCGCCAGCAGCTTGGTCGCAGGGAGCTCCTACAATGAGCAGTTCTTC.

This clonotype was observed at least ten times. The V and J genes are TRBV25-1 and TRBJ1-4, with a possible D match to TRBD1 (5 bases). The germline V and J ends were trimmed by 4 bases and 7 bases, with 16 bases remaining between them. The CDR3 length is 15 residues. The germline V gene has CDR1 MGHDK and CDR2 SYGVNS. CDR3 coding DNA: TGTGCCAGCAGTGGGGGACGGTTGGGGGGTGAAAAACTGTTTTTT. It codes for CASSGGRLGGEKLFF.

As to this clonotype: This could be a read error, since a much larger clone is one nucleotide away. The V gene is TRBV28, the J gene TRBJ1-6; maybe TRBD1 (6 bases). There are 16 residues in the CDR3. The germline gives CDR1 MDHEN, CDR2 SYDVKM. Written as DNA, the CDR3 is TGTGCCAGCAGCCCGGAGACAGGCGCCCATAATCCACCCCTCCACTTT. Translating gives CASSPETGAHNPPLHF. The entire variable domain, with the rest obtained from reference TRBV28 and TRBJ1-6, is as follows: DVKVTQSSRYLVKRTGEKVFLECVQDMDHENMFWYRQDPGLGLRLIYFSYDVKMKEKGDIPEGYSVSREKKERFSLILESASTNQTSMYLCASSPETGAHNPPLHFGNGTRLTVT.